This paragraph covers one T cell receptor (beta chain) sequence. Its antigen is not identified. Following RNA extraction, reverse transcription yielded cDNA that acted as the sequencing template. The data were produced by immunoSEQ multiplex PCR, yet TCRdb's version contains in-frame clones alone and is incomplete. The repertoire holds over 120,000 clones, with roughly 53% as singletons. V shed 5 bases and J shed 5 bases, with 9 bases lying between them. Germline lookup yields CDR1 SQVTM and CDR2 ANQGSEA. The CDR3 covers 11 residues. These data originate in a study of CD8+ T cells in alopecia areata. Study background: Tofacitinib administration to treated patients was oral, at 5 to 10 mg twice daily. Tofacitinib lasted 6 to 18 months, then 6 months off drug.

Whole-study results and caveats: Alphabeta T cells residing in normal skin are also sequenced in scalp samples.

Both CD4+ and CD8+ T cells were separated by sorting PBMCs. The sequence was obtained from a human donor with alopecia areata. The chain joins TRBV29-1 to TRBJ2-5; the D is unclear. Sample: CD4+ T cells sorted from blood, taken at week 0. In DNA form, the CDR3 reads TGCAGCGTTAAGAGCTATGAGACCCAGTACTTC. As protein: CSVKSYETQYF.